These T cell receptor beta chains were read from a single sample in a study of blood T cell repertoires in COVID-19. Measured with immunoSEQ multiplex PCR; TCRdb has only the in-frame clones, and not every one. This sample has roughly 250,000 clones, with 65% to 80% found just once. The sample comprised peripheral blood. Receptors were obtained from a woman aged 40 to 55 with active or convalescent COVID-19. Both conserved end residues are part of each CDR3. The D gene is left open where the match is weak. Clone sizes are given selectively: once, few, many, or a class where the clone is expanded.

TRBD1 | - | TRBJ1-5 | TRBV5-6 | CASSPGQGAQPQHF | TGTGCCAGCAGCCCCGGGCAGGGGGCTCAGCCCCAGCATTTT
- | - | TRBJ2-7 | TRBV28 | CASSPSHEQYF | TGTGCCAGCAGTCCCTCTCACGAGCAGTACTTC
- | few | TRBJ1-1 | TRBV19 | CASSGEGFPNTEAFF | TGTGCCAGTAGTGGGGAGGGGTTTCCGAACACTGAAGCTTTCTTT
- | - | TRBJ1-2 | TRBV30 | CAWNPEDSYGYTF | TGTGCCTGGAACCCAGAGGACAGTTATGGCTACACCTTC
TRBD2 | - | TRBJ2-3 | TRBV11-2 | CASSLGRGALDTQYF | TGTGCCAGCAGCTTAGGGCGGGGGGCCTTAGATACGCAGTATTTT
TRBD1 | - | TRBJ2-6 | TRBV7-3 | CASSLTGGQLSGANVLTF | TGTGCCAGCAGCTTGACAGGGGGCCAACTCTCTGGGGCCAACGTCCTGACTTTC
TRBD1 | - | TRBJ2-5 | TRBV2 | CASRRDRAQETQYF | TGTGCCAGCAGGAGAGACAGGGCCCAAGAGACCCAGTACTTC
TRBD1 | - | TRBJ1-1 | TRBV29-1 | CSVVTGASEAFF | TGCAGCGTCGTCACAGGGGCTTCTGAAGCTTTCTTT
- | - | TRBJ2-1 | TRBV10-3 | CAISELDEQFF | TGTGCCATCAGTGAGTTAGATGAGCAGTTCTTC
- | few | TRBJ1-1 | TRBV18 | CASSPSWQVNTEAFF | TGTGCCAGCTCACCATCGTGGCAGGTGAACACTGAAGCTTTCTTT
- | - | TRBJ1-6 | TRBV5-5 | CASSLGHTYNSPLHF | TGTGCCAGCAGCTTAGGACACACCTATAATTCACCCCTCCACTTT
TRBD2 | - | TRBJ2-1 | TRBV12-5 | CASGLVLSGISNEQFF | TGTGCTAGTGGTTTGGTACTAAGCGGGATATCCAATGAGCAGTTCTTC
TRBD2 | - | TRBJ2-1 | TRBV15 | CATSGFSGESSYNEQFF | TGTGCCACCAGCGGTTTTAGCGGGGAGAGCTCCTACAATGAGCAGTTCTTC
TRBD1 | few | TRBJ1-2 | TRBV5-1 | CASSLVRDSLNYGYTF | TGCGCCAGCAGCTTAGTAAGGGACAGCCTTAACTATGGCTACACCTTC
TRBD1 | - | TRBJ1-3 | TRBV19 | CASSIQGQGPDSGNTIYF | TGTGCCAGTAGTATCCAGGGACAGGGCCCGGACTCTGGAAACACCATATATTTT
- | few | TRBJ1-5 | TRBV4-2 | CASSQGAIGNQPQHF | TGTGCCAGCAGCCAAGGGGCAATCGGCAATCAGCCCCAGCATTTT
TRBD1 | - | TRBJ1-1 | TRBV2 | CASESGGSEAFF | TGTGCCAGCGAGTCAGGGGGCTCTGAAGCTTTCTTT
TRBD1 | - | TRBJ2-7 | TRBV28 | CASSPGGNEQYF | TGTGCCAGCAGTCCAGGGGGTAACGAGCAGTACTTC
- | - | TRBJ2-5 | TRBV2 | CASKTTGTALLDQYF | TGTGCCAGCAAGACGACCGGGACTGCGCTTCTGGACCAGTACTTC
- | - | TRBJ1-2 | TRBV6-1 | CASSDFYYNYGYTF | TGTGCCAGCAGTGATTTTTACTATAACTATGGCTACACCTTC
TRBD1 | many | TRBJ1-2 | TRBV5-1 | CASSPRQGGSYGYTF | TGCGCCAGCAGCCCGCGACAGGGGGGAAGCTATGGCTACACCTTC
- | - | TRBJ1-1 | TRBV5-1 | CASSLEGQGNTEAFF | TGCGCCAGCAGCTTGGAAGGCCAGGGGAACACTGAAGCTTTCTTT
TRBD1 | - | TRBJ1-1 | TRBV29-1 | CSVEEQGRNTEAFF | TGCAGCGTTGAAGAACAGGGGCGGAACACTGAAGCTTTCTTT
- | - | TRBJ1-2 | TRBV27 | CASSARGGGYTF | TGTGCCAGCAGTGCCCGGGGAGGGGGCTACACCTTC
TRBD1 | - | TRBJ2-7 | TRBV11-3 | CASSLGTGLSYEQYF | TGTGCCAGCAGCTTAGGGACAGGGTTATCCTACGAGCAGTACTTC
- | - | TRBJ2-2 | TRBV18 | CASSPSGVIVAGELFF | TGTGCCAGCTCACCCTCAGGGGTGATTGTAGCCGGGGAGCTGTTTTTT
- | - | TRBJ2-1 | TRBV28 | CASSPWTDNEQFF | TGTGCCAGCAGTCCGTGGACAGACAATGAGCAGTTCTTC
- | - | TRBJ1-5 | TRBV4-1 | CASSQEAQDYSNQPQHF | TGCGCCAGCAGCCAAGAGGCGCAGGACTATAGCAATCAGCCCCAGCATTTT
TRBD1 | - | TRBJ1-2 | TRBV5-4 | CASSITGGRYGYTF | TGTGCCAGCAGCATAACAGGGGGCCGGTATGGCTACACCTTC
TRBD1 | few | TRBJ1-3 | TRBV30 | CAWSGDSFGGNTIYF | TGTGCCTGGAGTGGGGACAGTTTCGGTGGAAACACCATATATTTT
TRBD1 | - | TRBJ1-2 | TRBV30 | CATRQGANYGYTF | TGTGCCACGAGACAGGGGGCTAACTATGGCTACACCTTC
TRBD1 | - | TRBJ1-1 | TRBV7-9 | CASSSQGAWTEAFF | TGTGCCAGCAGCTCCCAGGGGGCTTGGACTGAAGCTTTCTTT
- | - | TRBJ1-2 | TRBV12-3/TRBV12-4 | CASRGAPDSCTF | TGTGCCAGCAGGGGGGCCCCAGACAGTTGCACCTTC
- | - | TRBJ2-2 | TRBV28 | CASSFWTAGGELFF | TGTGCCAGCAGTTTTTGGACAGCCGGCGGGGAGCTGTTTTTT
- | - | TRBJ1-4 | TRBV5-1 | CASSLAGGSREKLFF | TGCGCCAGCAGCTTGGCCGGGGGATCCCGCGAAAAACTGTTTTTT
TRBD1 | - | TRBJ1-1 | TRBV28 | CASSLPEGGYTEAFF | TGTGCCAGCAGTTTGCCCGAAGGGGGCTACACTGAAGCTTTCTTT
- | - | TRBJ1-2 | TRBV6-2/TRBV6-3 | CASSYNRQKGISGYTF | TGTGCCAGCAGTTACAACCGGCAGAAGGGGATTAGTGGCTACACCTTC
TRBD1 | - | TRBJ1-4 | TRBV28 | CASRIRPGQGFEKLFF | TGTGCCAGCAGAATTCGACCGGGACAGGGGTTTGAAAAACTGTTTTTT
TRBD1 | - | TRBJ1-2 | TRBV19 | CASSILQGTRYGYTF | TGTGCCAGTAGTATTCTACAGGGGACTCGGTATGGCTACACCTTC
- | - | TRBJ1-1 | TRBV25-1 | CASSDPWGGARAEAFF | TGTGCCAGCAGTGACCCTTGGGGGGGGGCGCGGGCTGAAGCTTTCTTT
TRBD1 | - | TRBJ1-5 | TRBV5-6 | CASSLAGDRFNQPQHF | TGTGCCAGCAGCTTGGCCGGGGACAGATTCAATCAGCCCCAGCATTTT
- | - | TRBJ1-2 | TRBV12-3/TRBV12-4 | CASSQQSGYGYTF | TGTGCCAGCAGTCAACAGTCTGGGTATGGCTACACCTTC
TRBD1 | once | TRBJ1-2 | TRBV28 | CASSSGTGLWGYTF | TGTGCCAGCAGTTCCGGGACAGGGTTGTGGGGCTACACCTTC
- | - | TRBJ2-4 | TRBV28 | CASRGALAKNIQYF | TGTGCCAGCAGGGGGGCCTTAGCCAAAAACATTCAGTACTTC
- | - | TRBJ1-2 | TRBV29-1 | CSVDILSYGYTF | TGCAGCGTTGATATCCTTAGCTATGGCTACACCTTC
TRBD1 | - | TRBJ2-1 | TRBV4-2 | CASSSGTGDEQFF | TGTGCCAGCAGTTCCGGGACAGGGGATGAGCAGTTCTTC
TRBD1 | - | TRBJ2-7 | TRBV5-6 | CASNTPGQGVGEQYF | TGTGCCAGCAACACACCGGGACAGGGGGTTGGCGAGCAGTACTTC
- | - | TRBJ2-3 | TRBV30 | CAWGNRDKGTDTQYF | TGTGCCTGGGGAAATCGGGACAAAGGCACAGATACGCAGTATTTT
TRBD2 | - | TRBJ2-5 | TRBV29-1 | CSVFTGLAGETQYF | TGCAGCGTCTTTACGGGACTAGCGGGTGAGACCCAGTACTTC
TRBD1 | - | TRBJ1-2 | TRBV25-1 | CASRGQGGYGYTF | TGTGCCAGCAGAGGACAGGGGGGCTATGGCTACACCTTC
TRBD2 | - | TRBJ2-5 | TRBV4-1 | CASSQGASGRETQYF | TGCGCCAGCAGCCAAGGGGCTAGCGGGCGGGAGACCCAGTACTTC
- | few | TRBJ1-5 | TRBV5-8 | CASSLFRQFNSNQPQHF | TGTGCCAGCAGCTTGTTTAGACAGTTTAATAGCAATCAGCCCCAGCATTTT
- | - | TRBJ1-6 | TRBV19 | CASSIYQGGSPLHF | TGTGCCAGTAGTATCTATCAGGGCGGTTCACCCCTCCACTTT